The clone carrying this T cell receptor beta chain was seen a few times. Antigen: not known. Germline V gene lookup returns CDR1 MNHGY and CDR2 SAAAGT. V shed 4 bases and J 13 bases; nucleotides not matched to a gene: 6. This CDR3 is 12 amino acids long. This sample stems from a study of T cell repertoires in cytomegalovirus infection. Overall study context: CMV infection together with matching HLA type was indicated by public TCR beta signatures.

Study findings and constraints: Predominance within the ex vivo response was attributable to HLA-C-restricted CMV-specific TCR beta clonotypes.

Each CDR3 protein gets one entry after TCRdb re-called the reads with MiXCR. Of over 150,000 distinct CDR3 sequences listed, approximately 18% were seen once; the top ten hold about 23%. V usage is TRBV6-8 and J usage is TRBJ2-1; TRBD1 aligns across 8 bases. The TCR comes from a human donor in good health (CMV status not recorded). Some clones in this sample may be carry-over from other donors' samples. Sequencing was performed on CD8+ T cells from PBMCs. CDR3 DNA sequence: TGTGCCAGCAGTTTTTCGACAGGGGACCAGTTCTTC. This codes for CASSFSTGDQFF.